What follows are 22 T cell receptor beta chains derived from one specimen sequenced in a study of lung T cells in sarcoidosis with Löfgren's syndrome. TCRdb independently ran MiXCR on the reads; one entry per CDR3 protein. The sample has tens of thousands of distinct CDR3 sequences; less than 25% are singletons. The specimen was CD4+ T cells from PBMCs. These receptors were obtained from a human donor with sarcoidosis (Löfgren's syndrome or another form), or a control subject (not recorded which).

This clonotype was seen many times. The chain recombines TRBV6-1 with TRBJ1-2, with D maybe TRBD1 (6 bases). CDR3 length: 12 amino acids. V was pared by 7 bases and J by 6 bases, with 12 bases between. Per the germline V gene, CDR1 is MNHNS and CDR2 is SASEGT. The CDR3 DNA reads as TGTGCCAGCATAAGGGGGGAGGATGGCTACACCTTC. Protein sequence: CASIRGEDGYTF.

This clonotype was found many times. This chain links TRBV20-1 with TRBJ2-1, with D possibly being TRBD2 (7 bases). The germline V gene has CDR1 DFQATT and CDR2 SNEGSKA (reference sequence). V dropped 4 bases and J dropped 4 bases, with 14 bases sitting between them. This CDR3 has 14 amino acids. The CDR3 reads CSAKAGAEYNEQFF. The CDR3 DNA is TGCAGTGCTAAGGCGGGGGCGGAATACAATGAGCAGTTCTTC.

Many counts were recorded for this clonotype. The chain employs TRBV28 and TRBJ1-2; weak D call: TRBD1 (6 bases). Trimming pared 5 bases from V and 2 bases from J, leaving 15 bases between. CDR1 and CDR2 (germline): MDHEN, SYDVKM. The CDR3 runs to 15 residues. This CDR3 reads CASSPPRTENYGYTF. The DNA of the CDR3 is TGTGCCAGCAGTCCCCCCCGGACAGAAAACTATGGCTACACCTTC.

The chain recombines TRBV4-1 with TRBJ2-7; perhaps TRBD2 as D (5 bases). Deletions cut 4 bases from V and 2 bases from J, with 18 bases between. Germline V gene data show CDR1 as MGHRA and CDR2 as YSYEKL. The CDR3 is 16 residues long. CDR3 amino acids: CASSPRPGIAPYEQYV. DNA of the CDR3: TGCGCCAGCAGCCCCCGGCCCGGGATAGCCCCCTACGAGCAGTACGTC.

This clonotype came up many times. The chain uses TRBV7-9 and TRBJ2-2, with unresolved D. Trimming cost V 5 bases and J 6 bases, with 10 bases left between them. Germline CDR1 is SEHNR and CDR2 is FQNEAQ (reference sequence). This CDR3 is 13 amino acids long. CDR3 loop: CASSRVVAGELFF. The CDR3 DNA reads as TGTGCCAGCAGCAGGGTTGTCGCCGGGGAGCTGTTTTTT.

Note on this clonotype: With a much larger clone just one base away, this may be a read error. DNA for the CDR3: TGTGCCAGCAGCTTAACAGCGGCGGGAGACTACGAGCAGTACTTC. As protein: CASSLTAAGDYEQYF. The rearrangement links TRBV7-9 to TRBJ2-7; 7 bases align to TRBD2. After removal of 2 bases from V and 3 bases from J, the junction contained 7 bases not matched to a gene. This CDR3 has 15 residues. The germline V gene has CDR1 SEHNR and CDR2 FQNEAQ (reference sequence).

The chain recombines TRBV24-1 with TRBJ2-1; 8 bases match TRBD2. The CDR3 has 16 residues. V lost 2 bases, J lost 8 bases, and 10 bases stayed unmatched. The germline gives CDR1 KGHDR, CDR2 SFDVKD. The CDR3 DNA sequence: TGTGCCACCAGTGATTCGGCAGCGGGGGTTATCGATGAGCAGTTCTTC. It is translated as CATSDSAAGVIDEQFF.

A remark on this clonotype: A much larger clonotype is one base distant, so this may be a read error. The chain joins TRBV7-2 to TRBJ2-3; no reliable D call. This CDR3 is 14 amino acids long. The V and J ends lost 7 bases and 1 base respectively, with 12 bases between them. From germline, CDR1 is SGHTA and CDR2 FQGNSA. CDR3 DNA: TGTGCCAGCAACTTTAATCTGGGCACAGATACGCAGTATTTT. Translating gives CASNFNLGTDTQYF.

The rearrangement joins TRBV5-1 to TRBJ1-1; D is ambiguous. The CDR3 has 14 residues. Trimming stripped 0 bases from V and 1 base from J, with 7 bases between. Looked up from germline, CDR1 is SGHRS and CDR2 is YFSETQ. The CDR3: CASSLVLGNTEAFF. The CDR3 DNA sequence: TGCGCCAGCAGCTTGGTATTGGGGAACACTGAAGCTTTCTTT. The full variable domain, in which reference TRBV5-1 and TRBJ1-1 provide the parts outside the CDR3, is KAGVTQTPRYLIKTRGQQVTLSCSPISGHRSVSWYQQTPGQGLQFLFEYFSETQRNKGNFPGRFSGRQFSNSRSEMNVSTLELGDSALYLCASSLVLGNTEAFFGQGTRLTVV.

With regard to this clonotype: A much larger clone differs by one base, so this may be a read error. This chain uses TRBV7-3 with TRBJ2-1; TRBD2 matches at 13 bases. This CDR3 is 16 amino acids long. Germline CDR1 SGHTA, CDR2 FQGTGA. V dropped 5 bases and J dropped 13; count of bases not matched to a gene: 14. The CDR3 coding sequence is TGTGCCAGCAGCAGATCCGGGACTAGCGGGGCAACGGAACAGTTCTTC. Translation gives CASSRSGTSGATEQFF.

This chain connects TRBV29-1 to TRBJ2-3; 10 bases are a match to TRBD2. CDR3 size: 14 residues. Trimming took 4 bases from V and 2 from J; bases not matched to a gene: 3. The germline V gene encodes CDR1 SQVTM and CDR2 ANQGSEA. The CDR3 loop reads CSVGAGGDTDTQYF. The DNA for the CDR3 is TGCAGCGTTGGAGCGGGGGGGGACACAGATACGCAGTATTTT.

In this sample, this clonotype turned up many times. The V gene is TRBV6-2 or TRBV6-3, the J gene TRBJ1-1; D call uncertain. Germline loops: CDR1 MNHEY, CDR2 SVGEGT. The CDR3 length is 12 residues. V was clipped by 2 bases and J by 10 bases, with 11 bases between them. CDR3 sequence reads: CASSYMAEGAFF. CDR3 nucleotide sequence: TGTGCCAGCAGTTACATGGCCGAGGGAGCTTTCTTT.

This clonotype was detected ten times or more. The chain links TRBV28 to TRBJ1-4, with 7 bases fitting TRBD1. With V trimmed by 1 base and J by 7 bases, 6 bases remained unmatched. From germline, CDR1 is MDHEN and CDR2 SYDVKM. The CDR3 is made up of 15 amino acids. CDR3 sequence (DNA): TGTGCCAGCAGTTTATTGGCAGGGGGGGTTGAAAAACTGTTTTTT. Translating gives CASSLLAGGVEKLFF. The full variable domain, its missing parts supplied by reference TRBV28 and TRBJ1-4, is DVKVTQSSRYLVKRTGEKVFLECVQDMDHENMFWYRQDPGLGLRLIYFSYDVKMKEKGDIPEGYSVSREKKERFSLILESASTNQTSMYLCASSLLAGGVEKLFFGSGTQLSVL.

The V call is TRBV18, the J call TRBJ2-5, with 8 bases lining up with TRBD2. V dropped 3 bases and J dropped 3; count of bases not matched to a gene: 3. CDR1 and CDR2 (germline): KGHSH, LQKENI. The CDR3 is 14 amino acids. CDR3 nucleotide sequence: TGTGCCAGCTCACCGGGACTAGTTGAAGAGACCCAGTACTTC. Its translation: CASSPGLVEETQYF. The full variable domain, rest sourced from reference TRBV18 and TRBJ2-5, is NAGVMQNPRHLVRRRGQEARLRCSPMKGHSHVYWYRQLPEEGLKFMVYLQKENIIDESGMPKERFSAEFPKEGPSILRIQQVVRGDSAAYFCASSPGLVEETQYFGPGTRLLVL.

This clonotype was seen ten or more times. This chain links TRBV6-6 with TRBJ1-3, with 9 bases aligning to TRBD1. The CDR3 sequence is 17 residues long. CDR1 MNHNY and CDR2 SVGAGI come from the germline V gene (reference sequence). The junction had 6 bases not matched to a gene; V was cut back by 0 bases and J by 3 bases. As DNA, the CDR3 is TGTGCCAGCAGTTACTCAGGCCCGGGACAGGGTGGAAACACCATATATTTT. It yields the protein CASSYSGPGQGGNTIYF.

This clonotype was recorded many times. The rearrangement uses TRBV7-9 and TRBJ2-3; D might be TRBD2 (6 bases). The CDR3 is made up of 18 amino acids. Trimming took 2 bases from V and 3 from J, leaving 21 bases between them. Germline CDR1 reads SEHNR; CDR2 reads FQNEAQ (reference sequence). CDR3 bases: TGTGCCAGCAGCTTACGCCGCGCTAGCGACCTGCGAACAGATACGCAGTATTTT. Translation gives CASSLRRASDLRTDTQYF. Using reference TRBV7-9 and TRBJ2-3 for the parts outside the CDR3, the full variable domain is DTGVSQNPRHKITKRGQNVTFRCDPISEHNRLYWYRQTLGQGPEFLTYFQNEAQLEKSRLLSDRFSAERPKGSFSTLEIQRTEQGDSAMYLCASSLRRASDLRTDTQYFGPGTRLTVL.

A remark on this clonotype: A much larger clone differs from this one at a single base, so this may be a read error. The chain carries TRBV28 and TRBJ1-1, with unresolved D. Trimming removed 7 bases from V and 3 bases from J, with 18 bases in between. Germline lookup yields CDR1 MDHEN and CDR2 SYDVKM. The length of the CDR3 is 15 residues. The CDR3 DNA is TGTGCCAGCACTAGCCCCGCAGGTCGGCACACTGAAGCTTTCTTT. Its protein is CASTSPAGRHTEAFF.

This clonotype was recorded once. With a much larger clone just one base away, this may be a read error. The chain recombines TRBV4-1 with TRBJ1-3, with D uncertain. The germline CDR1 and CDR2 sequences are MGHRA and YSYEKL. The CDR3 has 14 residues. In nucleotides, the CDR3 is TGCGCCAGCAGCCAAGGAAGGGCTGGAAACACCGTATATTTT. Translated: CASSQGRAGNTVYF.

This clonotype showed up many times. The V gene is TRBV27, the J gene TRBJ1-4; D call uncertain. The CDR3 spans 14 residues. The germline V gene has CDR1 MNHEY and CDR2 SMNVEV (reference sequence). V was trimmed by 5 bases and J by 8 bases, leaving 15 bases between them. The DNA of the CDR3 is TGTGCCAGCAGTGGTCGGGCACAAGGGGAAAAACTGTTTTTT. Translation gives CASSGRAQGEKLFF.

In its sample, this clonotype was seen many times. This chain joins TRBV6-1 and TRBJ2-5; 8 bases align to TRBD1. The germline CDR1 and CDR2 sequences are MNHNS and SASEGT. The CDR3 spans 16 residues. After removal of 5 bases from V and 3 bases from J, the junction contained 11 bases not matched to a gene. The CDR3 DNA reads TGTGCCAGCAGTTCGGGACAGGTAGCGAGAGAAGAGACCCAGTACTTC. It encodes CASSSGQVAREETQYF.

The rearrangement joins TRBV18 to TRBJ2-7, with TRBD1 identical over 7 bases. From germline, CDR1 is KGHSH and CDR2 LQKENI. This CDR3 is 14 amino acids long. The ends lost 7 bases at V and 3 bases at J; junction bases unmatched: 9. CDR3 DNA sequence: TGTGCCAGCTTTGCAACCCGGACAGGCTACGAGCAGTACTTC. The encoded protein is CASFATRTGYEQYF.

In this sample, this clonotype turned up many times. This chain joins TRBV27 and TRBJ1-2; D not resolved. Trimming cost V 3 bases and J 4 bases, with 21 bases left between them. The CDR3 consists of 17 residues. CDR1 and CDR2 (germline): MNHEY, SMNVEV (reference sequence). CDR3 in DNA: TGTGCCAGCAGTTTCATTATGTCGAGGACCCCGGGCTATGGCTACACCTTC. This sequence encodes CASSFIMSRTPGYGYTF.